The source of this T cell receptor beta chain is a study of blood T cell repertoires in COVID-19. Authors' methods: It was from reference gene primer amplification that nucleated cell counts were estimated. Method: immunoSEQ multiplex PCR; TCRdb's copy keeps in-frame clones and lacks some. For V, J and clone size, that table is used; D and trimming come from the DNA. This table has 40,000 or so clones, around nine tenths appearing once. V trimming: 4 bases; J trimming: 1 base; junction bases outside the gene matches: 3. The CDR3 length is 15 residues. Looked up from germline, CDR1 is MNHEY and CDR2 is SVGAGI.

The chain recombines TRBV6-5 with TRBJ2-2, with 7 positions matching TRBD2. The sequenced material came from peripheral blood. The TCR originated in a human donor in a cohort sampled during active COVID-19. CDR3 sequence (DNA): TGTGCCAGCAGTTTTATAGCGGGGAACACCGGGGAGCTGTTTTTT. Translation: CASSFIAGNTGELFF.